Each of the 7 T cell receptor beta chains below was sequenced from the same sample in a study of blood T cell repertoires in COVID-19. Assay used: immunoSEQ multiplex PCR; TCRdb lists only in-frame clones, some missing. The table has some 30,000 clones, 83% seen once. Sequenced: peripheral blood. The receptors here all came from an older man with active COVID-19.

Here the CDR3 reads CASSPPTGEETQYF. The CDR3 coding sequence is TGTGCCAGCAGCCCGCCGACAGGGGAAGAGACCCAGTACTTC. The V gene is TRBV9, the J gene TRBJ2-5; TRBD1 aligns across 8 bases. Losses at the gene ends were 4 bases for V and 3 bases for J; bases not matched to a gene: 5. Germline loops: CDR1 SGDLS, CDR2 YYNGEE. The CDR3 spans 14 residues.

The rearrangement uses TRBV2 and TRBJ2-1; the D gene is possibly TRBD1 (6 bases). The germline CDR1 and CDR2 sequences are SNHLY and FYNNEI. Trimming shortened V by 1 base and J by 5 bases, and 12 bases separated the two germline ends. The CDR3 totals 15 residues. Here the CDR3 reads CASSEVRQANNEQFF. CDR3 DNA sequence: TGTGCCAGCAGTGAAGTTCGACAGGCCAACAATGAGCAGTTCTTC.

This chain joins TRBV9 and TRBJ2-7, with 8 positions matching TRBD1. CDR1 is SGDLS, CDR2 YYNGEE, per germline. This CDR3 region has 15 residues. Unmatched junction bases numbered 8, after V lost 4 bases and J lost 2 bases. CDR3 bases: TGTGCCAGCAGCTCCCGGACAGGGACGACCTACGAGCAGTACTTC. This codes for CASSSRTGTTYEQYF.

The genes are TRBV7-9 and TRBJ2-2; 10 bases align to TRBD2. The CDR3 loop spans 15 amino acids. Unmatched junction bases numbered 5, after V lost 3 bases and J lost 7 bases. The germline gives CDR1 SEHNR, CDR2 FQNEAQ (reference sequence). CDR3 nucleotides: TGTGCCAGCAGCTTGAGCGGGGGGGCTCACGGGGAGCTGTTTTTT. Protein: CASSLSGGAHGELFF.

This chain uses TRBV3-1 (or the pseudogene TRBV3-2) with TRBJ2-5; 9 bases map to TRBD2. V shed 2 bases and J 5 bases; nucleotides not matched to a gene: 6. Germline V gene data show CDR1 as LGHDT and CDR2 as YNNKEL (reference sequence). This CDR3 is 15 amino acids long. As DNA, the CDR3 is TGTGCCAGCAGCCAAAGGCGGGGGGGAGTGGAGACCCAGTACTTC. Its translation: CASSQRRGGVETQYF.

This chain connects TRBV19 to TRBJ2-1; TRBD2 is a possible D gene (5 bases). Germline CDR1 and CDR2: LNHDA and SQIVND (reference sequence). The CDR3 has 14 amino acids. V lost 10 bases, J lost 0 bases, and 13 bases lay in between. CDR3 sequence reads: CATGGGSSYNEQFF. The CDR3 nucleotides are TGTGCCACCGGTGGAGGCAGCTCCTACAATGAGCAGTTCTTC.

This chain uses TRBV5-1 with TRBJ1-1; 8 bases line up with TRBD1. The CDR3 contains 15 residues. Trimming cost V 0 bases and J 1 base; bases outside gene matches: 2. Germline CDR1 is SGHRS and CDR2 is YFSETQ. CDR3 DNA: TGCGCCAGCAGCTTGGGGACAGGGAGGAACACTGAAGCTTTCTTT. Translating gives CASSLGTGRNTEAFF.